A selection of T cell receptor beta chains follows, all from one sample in a study of shared T cell receptors in the human thymus. TCRdb keeps only in-frame clones here, not all; method: immunoSEQ multiplex PCR. This table holds 550,000 to 800,000 clones, 80% to 90% found once. The same data also contributed to another study, on human thymus T cells.

Source material: thymocytes. The receptors derive from a girl under three years old with a congenital heart defect. Both conserved end residues are part of each CDR3. The D gene is left open where the match is weak. Clone size is not always given. Where it is, it says once, few, many or a class for expanded clones.

v_gene,abundance,d_gene,j_gene,CDR3nt,CDR3aa
TRBV25-1,few,-,TRBJ1-3,TGTGCTACACAGCCCCGAGACACCATATATTTT,CATQPRDTIYF
TRBV7-9,-,TRBD1,TRBJ1-1,TGTGCCAGCAGCCCAGGGGGTGGGCTAACTGAAGCTTTCTTT,CASSPGGGLTEAFF
TRBV13,-,-,TRBJ1-1,TGTGCCAGCAGCTTCCGGGGTTTCCCGGGGGCTTTCTTT,CASSFRGFPGAFF
TRBV5-6,-,-,TRBJ2-7,TGTGCCAGCAGAATAGGGGCGGGGGCCCGACTCTCCTACGAGCAGTACTTC,CASRIGAGARLSYEQYF
TRBV5-6,-,-,TRBJ2-3,TGTGCCAGCCTAAGGGGGCGGGACACTTCTTGTACAGATACGCAGTATTTT,CASLRGRDTSCTDTQYF
TRBV6-1,-,-,TRBJ1-1,TGTGCCAGCACATTATGGACAGAGAACACTGAAGCTTTCTTT,CASTLWTENTEAFF
TRBV30,few,-,TRBJ1-4,TGTGCCTGGAGTGGAGAAGGGGCGGGGGAAAAACTGTTTTTT,CAWSGEGAGEKLFF
TRBV27,-,TRBD2,TRBJ2-1,TGTGCCAGCAGTGCCGGGACTAGCGGGGGAATGGAGCAGTTCTTC,CASSAGTSGGMEQFF
TRBV29-1,-,TRBD1,TRBJ1-3,TGCAGCGTTGAGGTAGGACAGGGCCCCTCTGGAAACACCATATATTTT,CSVEVGQGPSGNTIYF
TRBV4-3,-,TRBD2,TRBJ2-1,TGCGCCAGCAGCTCCGGACTAGCGGGGGGGTACAATGAGCAGTTCTTC,CASSSGLAGGYNEQFF
TRBV5-1,few,TRBD1,TRBJ1-3,TGCGCCAGCAGCTTGGCCCGGGACAGGGGCAACTCTGGAAACACCATATATTTT,CASSLARDRGNSGNTIYF
TRBV29-1,few,-,TRBJ1-1,TGCAGCGTTGAACTTACTACACGGGTCCCCCGCAGGGGCACTGAAGCTTTCTTT,CSVELTTRVPRRGTEAFF
TRBV6-5,-,TRBD1,TRBJ1-1,TGTGCCAGCAGTCGGGTGACAGGGGTTAACACTGAAGCTTTCTTT,CASSRVTGVNTEAFF
TRBV5-8,-,-,TRBJ1-6,TGTGCCCTCTCCGATTCACCCCTCCACTTT,CALSDSPLHF
TRBV28,-,TRBD2,TRBJ2-5,TGTGCCAGCAGTCCCCGACTAGCGGGGGGGCGAGGGGTAGAGACCCAGTACTTC,CASSPRLAGGRGVETQYF
TRBV7-2,-,-,TRBJ2-2,TGTGCCAGCAGCCAACACTTCACCGGGGAGCTGTTTTTT,CASSQHFTGELFF
TRBV7-8,-,-,TRBJ2-5,TGTGCCAGCAGCTTAGGTTCAAAAGAGACCCAGTACTTC,CASSLGSKETQYF
TRBV7-6,-,TRBD1,TRBJ2-1,TGTGCCAGCAGCTTAGATCGTAGTTTGGGACAGGACGTCTACAATGAGCAGTTCTTC,CASSLDRSLGQDVYNEQFF
TRBV27,-,TRBD1,TRBJ1-1,TGTGCCAGCAGTGGTAAAAAGTCGGACAGGGACACTGAAGCTTTCTTT,CASSGKKSDRDTEAFF
TRBV6-5,-,-,TRBJ1-1,TGTGCCAGCAGTTACGATAGAAACACTGAAGCTTTCTTT,CASSYDRNTEAFF
TRBV5-1,-,-,TRBJ2-2,TGCGCCAGCACCATCTCGTTTATTAGGGGACACCAAAACACCGGGGAGCTGTTTTTT,CASTISFIRGHQNTGELFF
TRBV2,-,TRBD2,TRBJ2-1,TGTGCCAGCGGACGACTAGCGGGAGACAATGAGCAGTTCTTC,CASGRLAGDNEQFF
TRBV10-3,once,TRBD1,TRBJ2-1,TGTGCCATCAGAAAGACAGGGATGGGTTACAATGAGCAGTTCTTC,CAIRKTGMGYNEQFF
TRBV5-8,-,TRBD1,TRBJ1-1,TGTGCCAGCAGCTGTCGGTCAGGGGGCCCGGATGAAGCTTTCTTT,CASSCRSGGPDEAFF
TRBV2,-,TRBD1,TRBJ1-2,TGTGCCAGCCTTCGGGACAGGGTCCTACGCTATGGCTACACCTTC,CASLRDRVLRYGYTF
TRBV6-1,-,TRBD1,TRBJ1-6,TGTGCCAGCAGTGAAGCGTTTGGATCGGGACAGTTGAGGAGTCCACCCCTCCACTTT,CASSEAFGSGQLRSPPLHF
TRBV27,-,TRBD2,TRBJ2-1,TGTGCCAGCAGTTTAAGCCTAGCGGGGATAAACAATGAGCAGTTCTTC,CASSLSLAGINNEQFF
TRBV27,-,-,TRBJ1-5,TGTGCCAGCAGTCCTCGGACGGGGTCCGGGCCCCAGCATTTT,CASSPRTGSGPQHF
TRBV2,-,TRBD1,TRBJ1-1,TGTGCCAGCAGCCCCATCCCTGGACAGGACACTGAAGCTTTCTTT,CASSPIPGQDTEAFF
TRBV25-1,few,TRBD1,TRBJ1-4,TGTGCCAGCCGACAGGGCGTTAATGAAAAACTGTTTTTT,CASRQGVNEKLFF
TRBV4-3,-,TRBD2,TRBJ2-3,TGCGCCAGCAGCCAAGATCCGGGACTAGCGGGGGGTCCTCTTGGCACAGATACGCAGTATTTT,CASSQDPGLAGGPLGTDTQYF
TRBV10-3,-,TRBD1,TRBJ1-4,TGTGCCATCAGTGTAAGAGATACAGGGGAAGTGTCGACTAATGAAAAACTGTTTTTT,CAISVRDTGEVSTNEKLFF
TRBV4-2,-,TRBD2,TRBJ2-3,TGTGCCAGCAGCCAAGAAGGACTAGGGGGCACAGATACGCAGTATTTT,CASSQEGLGGTDTQYF
TRBV5-1,few,-,TRBJ2-7,TGCGCCAGCAGCTTGGCGGGGTCCTACGAGCAGTACTTC,CASSLAGSYEQYF
TRBV27,-,TRBD1,TRBJ1-2,TGTGCCAGCAGTTTTGGAGGGGGCCAAGGCTACACCTTC,CASSFGGGQGYTF
TRBV27,-,-,TRBJ1-1,TGTGCCAGCAGTTTAAGTGGAGGGGACACTGAAGCTTTCTTT,CASSLSGGDTEAFF
TRBV7-2,-,-,TRBJ1-3,TGTGCCAGCAGCCCGCATTGGGCAGTGGGGACAGGAAACACCATATATTTT,CASSPHWAVGTGNTIYF
TRBV7-9,few,TRBD2,TRBJ2-1,TGTGCCAGCAGCTTAGCCCGGGGGGTCTCCTACAATGAGCAGTTCTTC,CASSLARGVSYNEQFF
TRBV28,-,-,TRBJ2-1,TGTGCCAGCAGTTTCCCGGGTACCCATGAGCAGTTCTTC,CASSFPGTHEQFF
TRBV5-1,-,-,TRBJ1-1,TGCGCCAGCAGCCCAATGGGGACACCCTCTCGGGACACTGAAGCTTTCTTT,CASSPMGTPSRDTEAFF
TRBV7-8,-,TRBD1,TRBJ1-5,TGTGCCAGCAGCCGACAGGACAGGGGCTATCAGCCCCAGCATTTT,CASSRQDRGYQPQHF
TRBV6-5,once,-,TRBJ1-5,TGTGCCAGCAGTTACTCGATTACACAGGCCGGCCAGCCCCAGCATTTT,CASSYSITQAGQPQHF
TRBV9,-,TRBD1,TRBJ1-6,TGTGCCAGCAGCGGGGGGGACAGCCCTGTGAATTCACCCCTCCACTTT,CASSGGDSPVNSPLHF
TRBV25-1,-,TRBD2,TRBJ2-1,TGTGCCAGCCTCGGGGCGGGGGAATTCAATGAGCAGTTCTTC,CASLGAGEFNEQFF
TRBV2,-,-,TRBJ2-1,TGTGCCAGCTCTATAAAAGTCCGGGGGGCGGGATCCTACAATGAGCAGTTCTTC,CASSIKVRGAGSYNEQFF